Given below is one TCR beta chain in context. It has no known antigen specificity. Base qualities are not provided; no much larger clone lies one nucleotide away. The cohort was made up of hundreds of healthy bone marrow donors. At the time of sampling, all cohort members were nominally healthy, though unrecorded immune exposures were likely present. The donor was CMV seronegative and was included in the group of several hundred seronegative cohort members. Every donor gave a peripheral blood sample, and the peripheral blood mononuclear cells from that sample were used for TCR beta sequencing. The Qiagen DNeasy Blood Extraction Kit was used to extract genomic DNA from the blood cell samples. These data originate in a study of cytomegalovirus exposure and HLA in healthy donors (dated by TCRdb to 2017 to 2019). In terms of the full investigation: According to an earlier analysis of several hundred of the donors, about 179 million T cells yielded 117 million unique TCR beta sequences and roughly 280 Gb of sequence data. To study patterns of TCR occurrence, a later analysis re-analyzed previously published TCR beta repertoires from 650 to 750 donors and added high-resolution HLA genotyping. In a later genetic analysis, genome-wide SNP genotypes for about three fifths of the 666 donors were used, and that subset was treated as a discovery cohort. Donor age, sex, ethnicity and CMV serostatus were compiled together with the repertoire data. Typing coverage differed by locus: A, B, C, DRB1 and DQB1 were typed in roughly 620-630 donors, DQA1 in 500 to 550, DPA1 in some 570, and DPB1 in approximately 450. The genetic ancestry cluster associated with self-reported Caucasian donors included roughly 84% of the roughly 400 genotyped donors. All discovery cohort repertoires had been generated on a single sequencing platform. Across 398 genotyped donors of the cohort, an average of about 220,000 unique TCR beta nucleotide sequences per donor were sequenced, and around 20% of those sequences were non-productive. An early release covering roughly 580 HLA-typed donors comprised approximately 290 gigabases of sequencing data and roughly 85 million unique TCR sequences. The study aimed to test whether signatures of past pathogen exposure could be identified by cataloging public T cell receptors. To predict cytomegalovirus infection status, the study brought together high-throughput TCR immunosequencing, statistical association of individual TCRs with disease status, and machine learning. HLA typing covered class I and class II loci at four-digit resolution. To decide whether each TCR beta V gene segment behaved as functional or pseudogenic, an earlier analysis of 587 of the donors relied on high-throughput TCR beta sequencing. About 5 DR-DQ haplotypes were handled as single units for association and clustering, since linkage in the cohort was strong. Using immunosequencing, the study profiled T cell repertoires from roughly 650 subjects and related those repertoires to cytomegalovirus serostatus. In addition to the first cohort of 500 to 850 subjects, a separate validation cohort of 130 or so different subjects was used. Rather than drawing on any new phenotypic data, the later analysis identified candidate immune exposures from TCR beta sequences and the way those sequences occurred across donors. Overall study results and their limits: A later analysis found that HLA-associated TCR beta chains were more clonally expanded and had lower generation probabilities than equally common non-associated chains. Cytomegalovirus status was reported to be diagnosed by the classifier with high specificity and sensitivity in both the original and validation cohorts. A later genetic analysis associated a missense DCLRE1C variant with V-gene and J-gene trimming of TCR beta chains, and an independent cohort replicated the association. Across donors, most TCR sequences were observed very rarely, whereas some public TCRs were present in many individuals. Correlated functional status among segregating V segments might be attributable to linkage disequilibrium, but an unknown experimental factor could not be ruled out. A further reported finding was that TCR beta sequences accurately predicted the HLA-A and HLA-B alleles for most subjects in the first cohort. In an earlier analysis of 500 to 650 of the donors, most TCR beta V segments appeared in productive rearrangements about 90% or about 30% of the time, broadly matching IMGT annotations. Because counts were too low, fewer than 20 rarely observed V segments, including chromosome 9 orphons, were excluded from the earlier analysis of a few hundred of the donors. In a later genetic analysis, fewer N-insertions in productive TCRs were reported among donors in an Asian-associated ancestry cluster than the roughly 700-donor mean. According to a later analysis, most CMV-associated TCR beta chains appeared to be HLA-restricted, and the HLA associations seemed to be driven largely by CMV exposure. Strong co-occurrence of HLA alleles, especially DR and DQ, made assigning TCR associations to individual alleles difficult. A later analysis reported that several top co-occurrence clusters appeared linked to parvovirus B19, influenza, CMV and Epstein-Barr virus. Because HLA typing was unavailable for some donors at each locus, only the typed subset was used in association tests. Presence/absence analyses assumed roughly uniform sequencing depth across donors, an assumption that may not hold. According to the authors, the approach could potentially be generalized to other disease states and immunological phenotypes. At a false discovery rate of 0.05, a later analysis linked roughly 17,000 TCR beta sequences to specific HLA alleles. CMV serostatus was the only immune exposure information available for the cohort. A few of the identified cytomegalovirus-associated TCR beta chains were confirmed in vitro to be specific for cytomegalovirus antigens. A cluster of highly shared sequence variants was judged likely to be a technical artifact of the sequencing pipeline. According to a later analysis, TCR association rates differed among HLA loci, with DRB1 alleles showing the most associated TCRs and HLA-C alleles showing the fewest. A total of fewer than 200 TCR beta chains were listed by the study as associated with cytomegalovirus. In this cohort, only TCR beta chains were sequenced, and detectable features were limited by the absence of alpha or paired-chain data.

Library generation was performed with the immunoSEQ multiplex PCR assay. For the multiplex PCR, a mixture combining 60 forward primers for TCR Vbeta segments and 13 reverse primers for TCR Jbeta segments was used. The CDR3 region of rearranged TCR beta genes was amplified from genomic DNA with a multiplex PCR assay. The amplified TCR beta libraries were sequenced on the Illumina HiSeq System as 87-base-pair reads. The published analysis was carried out like this. A later analysis counted tens of millions of unique TCR beta chains across the approximately 700 repertoires, and roughly 11 million of these chains were shared by at least two donors. To remove PCR and sequencing errors, raw reads were error-corrected and collapsed into unique sequences using a nearest-neighbor algorithm that merged closely related sequences. To assign V, D and J gene segments, CDR3 sequences were aligned to IMGT reference sequences. For a sequence to be retained, at least a six-nucleotide match to both a V gene segment and a J gene segment was required. Rearrangements were classified as productive when the CDR3 lacked stop codons and remained in frame with V and J, and all other rearrangements were classified as non-productive. CDR3 was defined by IMGT convention, running from the second conserved V-encoded cysteine to the conserved J-encoded phenylalanine. In an earlier analysis of more than 550 of the donors, sequences lacking an unambiguous match to a single V gene segment were excluded. In an earlier analysis of a few hundred of the donors, V segments were called functional above 56.7% productive rearrangements and were called segregating when the between-donor standard deviation exceeded 5%. A statistical classification framework was developed to diagnose cytomegalovirus status using the catalog of TCR beta chain sequences. V and J gene assignment, in a later analysis, came from comparing TCR nucleotide sequences with IMGT/GENE-DB human TR gene sequences. In a later analysis, CDR3 sequences and most-parsimonious VDJ recombination scenarios were assigned using the TCRdist pipeline. In a later analysis, each TCR beta chain was defined by its CDR3 amino acid sequence together with its V-gene family, and reads without a unique V-gene family were excluded. To address suspected cross-contamination and a sequencing artifact, a later analysis removed around 590 highly shared, low-generation-probability nucleotide sequences. In a later analysis, a clonal expansion index was calculated for each public chain from normalized within-repertoire ranks of inferred template counts. In a later analysis, generation probabilities were computed with a VDJ recombination model fitted to out-of-frame rearrangements, and the resulting probabilities were checked against IGoR. In a later analysis, hypergeometric tests were used to score TCR-TCR, TCR-HLA and TCR-CMV co-occurrence, with a repertoire-size bias correction applied to TCR pairs. False discovery rates were estimated in a later analysis by permuting HLA or CMV assignments 20 times. A later analysis grouped co-occurring TCRs with DBSCAN, adding TCRdist sequence similarity when clustering within HLA-allele-positive subsets. For co-occurrence clustering, repertoires with fewer than 30,000 or more than 120,000 public chains were excluded, along with five repertoires with anomalous nucleotide sharing. TCRdb limited this immuneACCESS table to in-frame rearrangements with V and J called. A share of clones is missing; checked studies link under half to unresolved V genes, and the rest is unexplained. V, J and clone size are those of that table, while D and trimming were read from the DNA. The sample contains some 160,000 clones, approximately 78% of them found a single time. Together, the top ten hold 1.4% of the sample.

What was sequenced was PBMCs. This clonotype was obtained from a male donor in good health and CMV-seronegative.

Here is the DNA: TGTGCCAGTCGACAGGGGGCGGCTGGGGCCAACGTCCTGACTTTC. Its translation is CASRQGAAGANVLTF. This receptor chain uses TRBV28 and TRBJ2-6; 10 bases in the junction line up with TRBD1. As encoded in the germline V gene, CDR1 is MDHEN while CDR2 is SYDVKM. Measured from the cysteine to the phenylalanine, the CDR3 is 15 residues long. Just CDR3 DNA is preserved here, 45 bases in frame from base 1. Trimming accounts for 9 bases at V and 2 bases at J, while the number of junction bases matched to no gene is 4.